Listed here are 12 T cell receptor beta chains from one sample, sequenced in a study of control samples from healthy donors and cancer patients. The repertoire was sequenced with immunoSEQ multiplex PCR; TCRdb's copy has only in-frame clones and lacks some. The sample has roughly 170,000 clones; approximately 92% are singletons. Sequencing was performed on blood. The receptors derive from a woman aged 55-69 years in good health.

V is TRBV3-1 (or the pseudogene TRBV3-2) and J is TRBJ2-7; D unclear. This CDR3 has 17 residues. V lost 1 base and J lost 3, with 19 bases in between. The germline V gene has CDR1 LGHDT and CDR2 YNNKEL (reference sequence). CDR3 bases: TGTGCCAGCAGCCAAGGCTCAACATTCCTCGCACGCTACGAGCAGTACTTC. This codes for CASSQGSTFLARYEQYF.

The chain couples TRBV7-9 to TRBJ1-4; D may be TRBD1 (6 bases). With 0 bases removed from V and 5 bases from J, the gap between germline ends came to 7 bases. Looked up from germline, CDR1 is SEHNR and CDR2 is FQNEAQ (reference sequence). This CDR3 region has 14 residues. CDR3 DNA: TGTGCCAGCAGCTTAGCGGGGACAAATGAAAAACTGTTTTTT. Encoded protein: CASSLAGTNEKLFF. Full variable domain (outside the CDR3, taken from reference TRBV7-9 and TRBJ1-4): DTGVSQNPRHKITKRGQNVTFRCDPISEHNRLYWYRQTLGQGPEFLTYFQNEAQLEKSRLLSDRFSAERPKGSFSTLEIQRTEQGDSAMYLCASSLAGTNEKLFFGSGTQLSVL.

The chain is built from TRBV7-9 and TRBJ2-2, with D possibly TRBD1 on 5 matching bases. Germline V CDR1 and CDR2: SEHNR, FQNEAQ (reference sequence). V was shortened by 9 bases and J by 6 bases, with 23 bases between the two germline ends. The CDR3 loop spans 16 amino acids. The CDR3 loop reads CASDSFVVSGAGELFF. DNA of the CDR3: TGTGCCAGTGACAGTTTTGTAGTATCTGGAGCCGGGGAGCTGTTTTTT.

Comment on this clone: Other DNA sequences in the same sample also yield this CDR3. The rearrangement links TRBV7-2 to TRBJ1-6, with D unresolved. V lost 1 base and J lost 7, with 2 bases in between. Per the germline V gene, CDR1 is SGHTA and CDR2 is FQGNSA. This CDR3 comprises 12 residues. Here the CDR3 reads CASSLGNSPLHF. As DNA, the CDR3 is TGTGCCAGCAGCTTAGGGAATTCACCCCTCCACTTT. Full variable domain (remainder filled in from reference TRBV7-2 and TRBJ1-6): GAGVSQSPSNKVTEKGKDVELRCDPISGHTALYWYRQSLGQGLEFLIYFQGNSAPDKSGLPSDRFSAERTGGSVSTLTIQRTQQEDSAVYLCASSLGNSPLHFGNGTRLTVT.

The rearrangement uses TRBV27 and TRBJ2-4; 9 bases align to TRBD1. Germline CDR1 MNHEY, CDR2 SMNVEV (reference sequence). The CDR3 is 17 residues long. V gave up 2 bases and J gave up 2 bases; unmatched junction bases: 7. The CDR3 DNA sequence: TGTGCCAGCAGTTTAGCCGGGACAGGGTATTCCAAAAACATTCAGTACTTC. It encodes CASSLAGTGYSKNIQYF.

V gene TRBV11-2 combines with J gene TRBJ2-1; 13 positions match TRBD2. Germline values: CDR1 SGHAT, CDR2 FQNNGV. This CDR3 is 18 amino acids long. V was clipped by 5 bases and J by 1 base; unmatched bases: 8. CDR3 sequence (DNA): TGTGCCAGCAGCACACTAGCGGGGGGGCCACGATCCTACAATGAGCAGTTCTTC. Encoded protein: CASSTLAGGPRSYNEQFF.

This chain links TRBV7-8 with TRBJ2-7; a possible D gene is TRBD2 (6 bases). Trimming shortened V by 8 bases and J by 0 bases, and 17 bases separated the two germline ends. The CDR3 loop spans 15 amino acids. Germline V CDR1 and CDR2: SGHVS, FQNEAQ. As DNA, the CDR3 is TGTGCCAGCCGATTTGGGAGGCAGAGCTCCTACGAGCAGTACTTC. Residues: CASRFGRQSSYEQYF. Looking up the rest from reference TRBV7-8 and TRBJ2-7 gives the full variable domain: GAGVSQSPRYKVAKRGQDVALRCDPISGHVSLFWYQQALGQGPEFLTYFQNEAQLDKSGLPSDRFFAERPEGSVSTLKIQRTQQEDSAVYLCASRFGRQSSYEQYFGPGTRLTVT.

CDR3 in DNA: TGTGCCAGCAGCTTAACAGGGTACGGGAGCTCCTACGAGCAGTACTTC. Translated, it gives CASSLTGYGSSYEQYF. This chain uses TRBV7-3 with TRBJ2-7; D is possibly TRBD2 (6 bases). The germline V and J ends were trimmed by 0 bases and 0 bases, with 12 bases remaining between them. Germline V CDR1 and CDR2: SGHTA, FQGTGA. This CDR3 contains 16 residues. The entire variable domain, with the rest obtained from reference TRBV7-3 and TRBJ2-7, is as follows: GAGVSQTPSNKVTEKGKYVELRCDPISGHTALYWYRQSLGQGPEFLIYFQGTGAADDSGLPNDRFFAVRPEGSVSTLKIQRTERGDSAVYLCASSLTGYGSSYEQYFGPGTRLTVT.

The J gene is TRBJ1-1, the V gene TRBV21-1; the table's D gene call, TRBD1, was not cross checked with the DNA. TRBV21-1 is given as a pseudogene. The CDR3 covers 15 residues. The CDR3 sequence is CASSKPGQPNTEAFF. CDR3 nucleotides: TGTGCCAGCAGCAAACCCGGACAGCCGAACACTGAAGCTTTCTTT.

V and J are TRBV5-1 and TRBJ1-1; possibly TRBD1 for D (6 bases). Germline V gives CDR1 SGHRS, CDR2 YFSETQ. Deletions cut 4 bases from V and 5 bases from J, with 6 bases between. This CDR3 is 11 amino acids long. In DNA, the CDR3 is TGCGCCAGCAGCCAGGGGACTGAAGCTTTCTTT. This encodes CASSQGTEAFF.

The chain joins TRBV6-5 to TRBJ1-3; possibly TRBD1 for D (6 bases). CDR3 length equals 15 residues. The germline V and J ends were trimmed by 6 bases and 1 base, with 13 bases remaining between them. Germline CDR1 reads MNHEY; CDR2 reads SVGAGI. CDR3 protein: CASSRSGTSGNTIYF. The CDR3 bases are TGTGCCAGCAGCAGATCAGGGACATCTGGAAACACCATATATTTT.

This chain links TRBV29-1 with TRBJ1-1, with 10 bases identical to TRBD1. The CDR3 totals 13 residues. The trim removed 7 bases at V and 1 base at J, leaving 3 bases unmatched. Germline CDR1 SQVTM, CDR2 ANQGSEA. CDR3 bases: TGCAGCGCCGGACAGGGGGGGAACACTGAAGCTTTCTTT. It specifies CSAGQGGNTEAFF.